Below, 30 T cell receptor beta chains from the same sample are listed, as sequenced in a study of blood T cells in healthy people across ages. Combining a sample-barcoded 5' primer with a J-beta primer mix, a second PCR ran for roughly 7 to 11 cycles. Using its own MiXCR run on the 5' RACE reads, TCRdb lists one record per CDR3 protein. The sample includes roughly 680,000 distinct CDR3 sequences, over 40% of them seen just once. The sample consisted of blood. These receptors came from a woman aged 80 or over in good health.

Regarding this clonotype: A single base separates this from a much larger clone, so it may be a read error. The CDR3 loop is CANSLTPGTEAFF. CDR3 nucleotides: TGTGCCAACAGCTTAACTCCAGGGACTGAAGCTTTCTTT. The chain joins TRBV7-3 to TRBJ1-1; tentatively, D is TRBD1 (5 bases). Per germline, CDR1 SGHTA and CDR2 FQGTGA. The CDR3 extends over 13 amino acids.

This clonotype has just a few counts. This may be a read error, as it is one base from a much larger clone. This chain connects TRBV5-1 to TRBJ2-1; tentative D call: TRBD1 (6 bases). Germline CDR1 reads SGHRS; CDR2 reads YFSETQ. This CDR3 has 14 residues. The CDR3 is CASSLAYQGNGQFF. CDR3 nucleotides: TGCGCCAGCAGCTTGGCTTACCAGGGGAATGGGCAGTTCTTC.

The sample holds a few counts of this clonotype. The chain recombines TRBV12-3 or TRBV12-4 with TRBJ1-2; D remains unclear. There are 12 residues in the CDR3. The V end was cut by 3 bases, the J end by 7 bases, with 9 bases between. CDR3 in amino acids: CASSFTAGGYTF. The DNA of the CDR3 is TGTGCCAGCAGTTTTACGGCAGGTGGCTACACCTTC.

Concerning this clonotype itself: One base away lies a much larger clone, so this may be a sequencing read error. The chain joins TRBV11-2 to TRBJ2-3, with a tentative D call TRBD2 (6 bases). Germline CDR1 and CDR2: SGHAT and FQNNGV. The CDR3 is 15 amino acids. The CDR3 DNA is TGTGCCAGCAGCCCCCCGGGGAGGAGGGGAGATACGCCGTATTTT. The encoded protein is CASSPPGRRGDTPYF.

This clonotype was counted many times. V gene TRBV10-3 combines with J gene TRBJ2-1; D unresolved. The CDR3 totals 16 residues. Germline CDR1 reads ENHRY; CDR2 reads SYGVKD. The ends were cut back, 0 bases at V and 0 bases at J, with 9 bases in the middle. CDR3 loop: CAISESVGSSYNEQFF. The CDR3 nucleotides read TGTGCCATCAGTGAGTCTGTAGGCAGCTCCTACAATGAGCAGTTCTTC.

This clonotype has a count of ten or more. This chain connects TRBV10-3 to TRBJ2-1; possibly TRBD2 for D (5 bases). Germline V gene sequence: CDR1 ENHRY, CDR2 SYGVKD. Trimming removed 10 bases from V and 8 bases from J, with 21 bases in between. CDR3 size: 14 residues. CDR3 nucleotides: TGTGCCACCCGACAAATCTCCCCGGGGTATGAGCAGTTCTTC. This sequence encodes CATRQISPGYEQFF.

This rearrangement joins TRBV29-1 to TRBJ1-1; no firm D call. The CDR3 consists of 10 residues. The germline gives CDR1 SQVTM, CDR2 ANQGSEA. V lost 4 bases and J 7 bases, leaving 7 bases between the germline ends. The CDR3 bases are TGCAGCGTTGTTTGGAATGAAGCTTTCTTT. Translation gives CSVVWNEAFF.

For this clonotype: Just one base apart from a much larger clone, this may be a read error. The chain is built from TRBV10-3 and TRBJ1-5, with D possibly matching TRBD1 (6 bases). The germline gives CDR1 ENHRY, CDR2 SYGVKD. The CDR3 consists of 14 residues. The CDR3 nucleotides are TGTGCCATCAGCGAAGACAGGTCCGGTCAGCTCCAGCATTTT. It encodes CAISEDRSGQLQHF.

With regard to this clonotype: A much larger clonotype is one base distant, so this may be a read error. The chain couples TRBV27 to TRBJ2-5; 10 bases fit TRBD2. Unmatched junction bases numbered 16, after V lost 4 bases and J lost 11 bases. This CDR3 is 16 amino acids long. Germline lookup yields CDR1 MNHEY and CDR2 SMNVEV (reference sequence). CDR3 bases: TGTGCCAGCAGTTCGCCCCTAGCGGGGGTGATCGATGAGCAGTACTTC. Protein product: CASSSPLAGVIDEQYF.

This chain connects TRBV20-1 to TRBJ1-4, with D hard to call. Between the trimmed V and J ends, which lost 0 bases and 10 bases, there was a span of 15 bases. Germline loops: CDR1 DFQATT, CDR2 SNEGSKA (reference sequence). The CDR3 contains 14 residues. CDR3 coding DNA: TGCAGTGCTAGAGATTTTGGGGATTTCGGAAAACTGTTTTTT. Its protein product is CSARDFGDFGKLFF.

The chain employs TRBV6-1 and TRBJ2-2; a possible D gene is TRBD2 (7 bases). V lost 4 bases to trimming and J lost 2 bases, with 14 bases between them. This CDR3 is 16 amino acids long. The germline V gene has CDR1 MNHNS and CDR2 SASEGT. This chain's CDR3 is CASSVRTGGNTGELFF. The CDR3 bases are TGTGCCAGCAGTGTTAGGACGGGGGGCAACACCGGGGAGCTGTTTTTT.

V usage is TRBV6-6 and J usage is TRBJ2-1, with D hard to call. The CDR3 is 15 residues long. Germline CDR1 is MNHNY and CDR2 is SVGAGI (reference sequence). V was trimmed by 6 bases and J by 4 bases, leaving 16 bases between them. In DNA, the CDR3 is TGTGCCAGCAGCCCCCCCGACCTACGGTACAATGAGCAGTTCTTC. This sequence encodes CASSPPDLRYNEQFF.

Here the CDR3 reads CASSPGGLAGTDTQYF. CDR3 nucleotide sequence: TGTGCCAGCAGCCCCGGGGGACTAGCGGGCACAGATACGCAGTATTTT. The chain links TRBV4-2 to TRBJ2-3, with 11 positions matching TRBD2. CDR1 and CDR2 from the germline V gene are LGHNA and YNFKEQ. The length of the CDR3 is 16 residues. V lost 4 bases, J lost 1 base, and 4 bases stayed unmatched.

This clonotype came up many times. The rearrangement uses TRBV9 and TRBJ2-3; possibly TRBD2 for D (6 bases). The V and J ends lost 4 bases and 4 bases respectively, with 13 bases between them. Germline V gene sequence: CDR1 SGDLS, CDR2 YYNGEE. The CDR3 is 14 amino acids. The CDR3 here is CASSYGGVADTQYF. CDR3 coding DNA: TGTGCCAGCAGCTACGGGGGTGTCGCAGATACGCAGTATTTT.

A remark on this clonotype: This may be a read error: a much more frequent sequence differs by one nucleotide. The gene calls are TRBV12-3 or TRBV12-4 and TRBJ2-7; D perhaps matches TRBD1 (7 bases). The CDR3 runs to 15 residues. With 4 bases removed from V and 3 bases from J, the gap between germline ends came to 16 bases. The CDR3 DNA reads TGTGCCAGCAGTTCAGGGCGGGACAGAGACTACGAGCAGTACTTC. Its translation is CASSSGRDRDYEQYF.

The rearrangement uses TRBV29-1 and TRBJ2-1; the D gene is possibly TRBD1 (5 bases). The germline gives CDR1 SQVTM, CDR2 ANQGSEA. The length of the CDR3 is 11 residues. Deletions cut 7 bases from V and 8 bases from J, with 12 bases between. CDR3 DNA sequence: TGCAGCGCTGAGAAGGGGTATGAGCAGTTCTTC. Translating gives CSAEKGYEQFF.

Only a few counts were recorded for this clonotype. V is TRBV11-2 and J is TRBJ1-1; D not certain. CDR1 is SGHAT, CDR2 FQNNGV, per germline. The CDR3 has 13 residues. V was cut by 0 bases and J by 7 bases, with 9 bases left in between. The CDR3 loop reads CASSLDRVCEAFF. For the CDR3, the DNA is TGTGCCAGCAGCTTAGATCGGGTCTGTGAAGCTTTCTTT.

This clonotype was seen ten or more times. CDR3 in amino acids: CASSWRENTEAFF. The CDR3 region has the DNA TGTGCCAGCAGTTGGAGGGAGAACACTGAAGCTTTCTTT. J is TRBJ1-1 and V is TRBV6-5, with unresolved D. The CDR3 runs 13 residues. From germline, CDR1 is MNHEY and CDR2 SVGAGI. V lost 4 bases to trimming and J lost 1 base, with 7 bases between them.

This chain connects TRBV7-3 to TRBJ2-1; 8 bases are a match to TRBD2. There are 17 residues in the CDR3. Germline CDR1 SGHTA, CDR2 FQGTGA. Unmatched junction bases numbered 13, after V lost 4 bases and J lost 5 bases. The CDR3 DNA sequence: TGTGCCAGCAGCTCTAGTAGGGGACTAGGAGTTGACAATGAGCAGTTCTTC. This sequence encodes CASSSSRGLGVDNEQFF.

Ten or more counts support this clonotype. The chain links TRBV5-1 to TRBJ2-1; a weak D match, TRBD2 (5 bases). This CDR3 has 11 amino acids. The ends were cut back, 1 base at V and 12 bases at J, with 8 bases in the middle. The germline CDR1 and CDR2 sequences are SGHRS and YFSETQ. The CDR3 is CASSLTSGQFF. CDR3 nucleotide sequence: TGCGCCAGCAGCTTGACCAGCGGGCAGTTCTTC. Supplemented by reference TRBV5-1 and TRBJ2-1, the full variable domain reads KAGVTQTPRYLIKTRGQQVTLSCSPISGHRSVSWYQQTPGQGLQFLFEYFSETQRNKGNFPGRFSGRQFSNSRSEMNVSTLELGDSALYLCASSLTSGQFFGPGTRLTVL.

The CDR3 here is CASTPGTSGNYEQYF. CDR3 DNA: TGTGCCAGCACCCCAGGAACTAGCGGAAACTACGAGCAGTACTTC. The J gene is TRBJ2-4, the V gene TRBV12-3 or TRBV12-4; 8 positions agree with TRBD2. The last part of the DNA fits TRBJ2-7 better; the J call may be wrong. The CDR3 is 15 residues long.

The chain is built from TRBV7-2 and TRBJ2-5, with TRBD2 matching 12 bases. V lost 4 bases to trimming and J lost 13 bases; unmatched junction nucleotides: 13. CDR1 and CDR2 from the germline V gene are SGHTA and FQGNSA. CDR3 length: 15 amino acids. The CDR3, as DNA: TGTGCCAGCAGCTCCCAGACTAGCGGGGGAAGCTACCGGTACTTC. Protein product: CASSSQTSGGSYRYF.

This clonotype was seen many times. CDR3 protein: CSVEDPAASGTYNEQFF. The CDR3 coding sequence is TGCAGCGTTGAAGACCCGGCGGCTAGCGGGACTTACAATGAGCAGTTCTTC. The chain joins TRBV29-1 to TRBJ2-1; 9 nucleotides match TRBD2. Germline CDR1 SQVTM, CDR2 ANQGSEA. J lost 4 bases, V lost 0 bases, and 10 bases had no gene match. This CDR3 region has 17 residues.

This clonotype was detected once. With a much larger clone just one base away, this may be a read error. The genes are TRBV6-2 or TRBV6-3 and TRBJ2-1; TRBD2 matches at 9 bases. CDR1 and CDR2 (germline): MNHEY, SVGEGT. The V segment lost 4 bases and the J segment 10 bases; nucleotides outside the gene matches: 14. The CDR3 sequence is 16 residues long. For the CDR3, the DNA is TGTGCCAGCAGTTCCCGCGGGGGGGTTTTCTCCTACGAGCAGTTCTTC. This sequence encodes CASSSRGGVFSYEQFF.

This clonotype has ten or more counts. The genes are TRBV10-3 and TRBJ2-1; possibly TRBD1 or TRBD2 for D (6 bases each). The CDR3 has 16 amino acids. In germline, CDR1 is ENHRY, CDR2 SYGVKD. Trimming took 2 bases from V and 3 from J, leaving 14 bases between them. The CDR3 DNA follows: TGTGCCATCAGTGAGGCCCTAGGGGGGAACTACAATGAGCAGTTCTTC. This encodes CAISEALGGNYNEQFF.

The chain links TRBV11-3 to TRBJ1-2; 9 nucleotides match TRBD1. With 3 bases clipped from V and 4 bases from J, the junction kept 9 bases outside the gene matches. The CDR3 runs to 16 residues. CDR1 and CDR2 from the germline V gene are SGHNT and YENEEA. In DNA, the CDR3 is TGTGCCAGCAGCTTCGTAACCGGGACAGGGATCTATGGCTACACCTTC. It translates to CASSFVTGTGIYGYTF. The complete variable domain, with remaining parts taken from reference TRBV11-3 and TRBJ1-2, reads EAGVVQSPRYKIIEKKQPVAFWCNPISGHNTLYWYLQNLGQGPELLIRYENEEAVDDSQLPKDRFSAERLKGVDSTLKIQPAELGDSAVYLCASSFVTGTGIYGYTFGSGTRLTVV.

Concerning this clonotype: A much larger clone lies one base from this, so it may be a read error. Given the absence of the conserved phenylalanine or tryptophan at the CDR3 end, a read error is likely. This rearrangement joins TRBV5-4 to TRBJ2-7, with TRBD2 identical over 8 bases. The CDR3 spans 15 residues. V gave up 3 bases and J gave up 3 bases; unmatched junction bases: 8. CDR1 and CDR2 from the germline V gene are SGHNT and YYREEE (reference sequence). As DNA, the CDR3 is TGTGCCAGCAGCTCGCCGGGACTAGGTGACTACGAGCAGTACCTC. Protein sequence: CASSSPGLGDYEQYL.

In its sample, this clonotype was seen many times. The rearrangement links TRBV6-6 to TRBJ2-7, with 10 bases that match TRBD1. The germline V gene encodes CDR1 MNHNY and CDR2 SVGAGI (reference sequence). The CDR3 extends over 15 amino acids. The trim removed 8 bases at V and 2 bases at J, leaving 9 bases unmatched. The CDR3 nucleotides are TGTGCCAGCGGAAACCGGGACAGGGGAACCTACGAGCAGTACTTC. Translating it yields CASGNRDRGTYEQYF.

This clonotype was seen repeatedly, ten times or more. The gene calls are TRBV20-1 and TRBJ2-1; D might be TRBD1 (7 bases). Germline CDR1 and CDR2: DFQATT and SNEGSKA (reference sequence). Trimming left V 0 bases short and J 0 bases short, with 15 bases between. The length of the CDR3 is 17 residues. The CDR3 protein is CSARDSGGTVSYNEQFF. The CDR3 nucleotides are TGCAGTGCTAGAGATTCGGGCGGGACAGTCTCCTACAATGAGCAGTTCTTC.

This clonotype was seen repeatedly, ten times or more. The chain uses TRBV3-1 and TRBJ1-6, with TRBD1 identical over 8 bases. The CDR3 totals 15 residues. V lost 1 base, J lost 12 bases, and 8 bases stayed unmatched. The germline CDR1 and CDR2 sequences are LGHDT and YNNKEL (reference sequence). CDR3 bases: TGTGCCAGCAGCCAAGGAGGACAGGGCGTTTTACCCCTCCACTTT. It is translated as CASSQGGQGVLPLHF.